Each of the 19 T cell receptor beta chains below was sequenced from the same sample in a study of T-cell reconstitution after alpha-beta-depleted transplantation in children. Unique molecular identifiers were used in preparing the TCRbeta library. TCRdb redid the calling of the PCR reads with MiXCR, one entry per CDR3 protein. The table shows a few hundred thousand distinct CDR3 sequences, with over 9.5% occurring only once. This material consisted of PBMCs from the stem cell graft donor, taken from the stem cell graft. These TCRs come from a human donor who donated a stem cell graft to a child with SCID.

The chain links TRBV11-1 to TRBJ2-3; the D gene is possibly TRBD1 (6 bases). The CDR3 is made up of 17 amino acids. Trimming cost V 2 bases and J 5 bases, with 20 bases left between them. Germline loops: CDR1 SGHAT, CDR2 FQDESV (reference sequence). This CDR3 reads CASSLRQDLMSLDTQYF. The CDR3 DNA is TGTGCCAGCAGCTTAAGACAGGACCTAATGTCATTAGATACGCAGTATTTT.

The gene calls are TRBV6-4 and TRBJ2-3; tentatively, D is TRBD2 (7 bases). The germline V and J ends were trimmed by 2 bases and 2 bases, with 11 bases remaining between them. Germline V gene sequence: CDR1 MRHNA, CDR2 SNTAGT. The CDR3 length is 15 residues. This CDR3 is CASSDHGGPTDTQYF. The CDR3 bases are TGTGCCAGCAGTGACCACGGGGGGCCCACAGATACGCAGTATTTT.

This clonotype showed up many times. V is TRBV20-1 and J is TRBJ2-5; no reliable D call. CDR1 and CDR2 from the germline V gene are DFQATT and SNEGSKA (reference sequence). CDR3 size: 13 residues. Trimming removed 6 bases at V and 2 bases at J, with 13 bases between. CDR3 sequence reads: CSATGELQETQYF. CDR3 nucleotides: TGCAGTGCCACGGGCGAGCTGCAAGAGACCCAGTACTTC.

This clonotype was recorded at least ten times. V is TRBV10-3 and J is TRBJ2-2; no reliable D call. Germline-derived CDR1 and CDR2 are ENHRY and SYGVKD. The CDR3 consists of 12 residues. V was pared by 3 bases and J by 8 bases, with 7 bases between. This CDR3 reads CAISDFWGELFF. The CDR3 DNA follows: TGTGCCATCAGTGATTTTTGGGGGGAGCTGTTTTTT.

There are many counts of this clonotype. CDR3 amino acids: CASSWMGQGLYEKLFF. CDR3 nucleotide sequence: TGTGCCAGCAGCTGGATGGGACAGGGCTTATATGAAAAACTGTTTTTT. J is TRBJ1-4 and V is TRBV11-2; 9 nucleotides match TRBD1. CDR3 length equals 16 residues. V lost 4 bases and J lost 6; bases outside the gene matches: 9. The germline CDR1 and CDR2 sequences are SGHAT and FQNNGV. The whole variable domain, filled in from reference TRBV11-2 and TRBJ1-4, reads EAGVAQSPRYKIIEKRQSVAFWCNPISGHATLYWYQQILGQGPKLLIQFQNNGVVDDSQLPKDRFSAERLKGVDSTLKIQPAKLEDSAVYLCASSWMGQGLYEKLFFGSGTQLSVL.

This sequence joins TRBV20-1 and TRBJ2-5; TRBD2 aligns across 8 bases. V gave up 3 bases and J gave up 1 base; unmatched junction bases: 10. Germline CDR1 is DFQATT and CDR2 is SNEGSKA (reference sequence). This CDR3 has 16 amino acids. The CDR3 protein is CSASDFGGAFQETQYF. The CDR3 DNA reads as TGCAGTGCTAGCGACTTCGGGGGGGCCTTCCAAGAGACCCAGTACTTC.

This clonotype occurred many times. V is TRBV20-1 and J is TRBJ2-7, with 15 bases matching TRBD2. This CDR3 is built from 17 residues. J was trimmed by 4 bases and V by 0 bases; bases with no gene match: 7. CDR1 DFQATT and CDR2 SNEGSKA come from the germline V gene (reference sequence). CDR3 nucleotides: TGCAGTGCTAGAGAATTTCGGACTAGCGGGGGGGCTTACGAGCAGTACTTC. Its translation is CSAREFRTSGGAYEQYF.

This clonotype was seen at least ten times. This chain uses TRBV6-5 with TRBJ2-1; 13 bases are shared with TRBD2. The CDR3 has 18 residues. CDR1 is MNHEY, CDR2 SVGAGI, per germline. The V and J ends lost 4 bases and 3 bases, in that order; junction bases with no gene match: 9. The CDR3 DNA reads TGTGCCAGCAGTTTGACCGGGACTAGCGGGGACCTCTACAATGAGCAGTTCTTC. It translates to CASSLTGTSGDLYNEQFF.

This clonotype was observed many times. This chain links TRBV24-1 with TRBJ2-3; 11 nucleotides match TRBD1. Germline V gene sequence: CDR1 KGHDR, CDR2 SFDVKD. The CDR3 has 16 amino acids. V lost 4 bases and J lost 3; bases outside the gene matches: 5. Written as DNA, the CDR3 is TGTGCCACCAGTGAAGCCGGGACAGGGGGGACAGATACGCAGTATTTT. It encodes CATSEAGTGGTDTQYF.

This clonotype was seen ten or more times. This chain links TRBV20-1 with TRBJ2-1; D perhaps matches TRBD1 (5 bases). Trimming left V 5 bases short and J 1 base short, with 15 bases between. Germline V gene data show CDR1 as DFQATT and CDR2 as SNEGSKA (reference sequence). The CDR3 has 15 amino acids. This CDR3 reads CSAWPRGGSYNEQFF. In DNA form, the CDR3 reads TGCAGTGCTTGGCCTAGGGGCGGTTCCTACAATGAGCAGTTCTTC.

This clonotype showed up many times. The V and J genes are TRBV5-6 and TRBJ1-1; D not resolved. Germline CDR1 reads SGHDT; CDR2 reads YYEEEE. V lost 4 bases and J lost 2, with 9 bases in between. The CDR3 loop spans 13 amino acids. CDR3 sequence: CASSIPPNTEAFF. The CDR3 bases are TGTGCCAGCAGCATCCCACCAAACACTGAAGCTTTCTTT.

In its sample, this clonotype was seen many times. In DNA, the CDR3 is TGTGCCAGCAGTTACGGGCCAGCAGGGCCCATCACTAGCACAGATACGCAGTATTTT. It is translated as CASSYGPAGPITSTDTQYF. The chain carries TRBV6-2 or TRBV6-3 and TRBJ2-3; possibly TRBD1 for D (5 bases). The germline gives CDR1 MNHEY, CDR2 SVGEGT. The CDR3 extends over 19 amino acids. Trimming cost V 2 bases and J 0 bases, with 21 bases left between them.

This clonotype has a handful of counts. The chain employs TRBV6-5 and TRBJ1-5, with D hard to call. CDR1 is MNHEY, CDR2 SVGAGI, per germline. Trimming removed 5 bases from V and 1 base from J, with 9 bases in between. This CDR3 comprises 14 residues. This CDR3 reads CASSHRGSNQPQHF. The CDR3 DNA follows: TGTGCCAGCAGTCACAGAGGGAGCAATCAGCCCCAGCATTTT.

The sample holds many counts of this clonotype. The chain has TRBV7-8 and TRBJ2-2; tentatively, D is TRBD1 (5 bases). Per the germline V gene, CDR1 is SGHVS and CDR2 is FQNEAQ. The CDR3 totals 14 residues. V was trimmed by 2 bases and J by 6 bases, leaving 10 bases between them. CDR3 amino acids: CASSLQGIAGELFF. The CDR3 region has the DNA TGTGCCAGCAGCTTACAGGGAATTGCCGGGGAGCTGTTTTTT.

In regard to this clonotype: The limits of the CDR3 on the DNA are not certain, so only TCRdb's listed CDR3 is given. The chain is built from TRBV9 and TRBJ1-6; the tabulated D call, TRBD1, remains unverified against the DNA. The CDR3 is 14 amino acids in total, end residues counted. Per the germline V gene, CDR1 is SGDLS and CDR2 is YYNGEE. CDR3 in amino acids: CASSVAVGQGAIHF.

CDR3 bases: TGCGCCAGCAGCTTGGCCCCTTTAGGGGGGGTGCTGGTGACCCAGTACTTC. The encoded protein is CASSLAPLGGVLVTQYF. J is TRBJ2-5 and V is TRBV5-1; D is possibly TRBD2 (7 bases). The germline CDR1 and CDR2 sequences are SGHRS and YFSETQ. CDR3 size: 17 residues. The V gene lost 0 bases and the J gene lost 7 bases, with 22 bases spanning the gap.

The table lists this clonotype with many counts. The V gene is TRBV28, the J gene TRBJ2-2; 9 nucleotides match TRBD1. CDR3 length: 15 residues. The trim removed 3 bases at V and 6 bases at J, leaving 5 bases unmatched. Germline values: CDR1 MDHEN, CDR2 SYDVKM. The CDR3 nucleotides read TGTGCCAGCAGTTTTTTCGGGACAGGGTCCGGGGAGCTGTTTTTT. It specifies CASSFFGTGSGELFF.

V usage is TRBV5-1 and J usage is TRBJ1-1, with D tentatively TRBD1 (5 bases). Germline lookup yields CDR1 SGHRS and CDR2 YFSETQ. This CDR3 spans 14 amino acids. V was clipped by 6 bases and J by 11 bases, with 23 bases between them. The CDR3 is CASTANSGEAGAFF. The CDR3 DNA is TGCGCCAGCACCGCCAATTCGGGGGAGGCGGGGGCTTTCTTT.

This clonotype has at least ten counts. The genes are TRBV5-1 and TRBJ2-2, with unresolved D. This CDR3 spans 13 amino acids. In germline, CDR1 is SGHRS, CDR2 YFSETQ. Trimming cost V 4 bases and J 7 bases, with 11 bases left between them. The CDR3 spells CASSPKQSGELFF. The CDR3 region has the DNA TGCGCCAGCAGCCCCAAACAGAGCGGGGAGCTGTTTTTT.